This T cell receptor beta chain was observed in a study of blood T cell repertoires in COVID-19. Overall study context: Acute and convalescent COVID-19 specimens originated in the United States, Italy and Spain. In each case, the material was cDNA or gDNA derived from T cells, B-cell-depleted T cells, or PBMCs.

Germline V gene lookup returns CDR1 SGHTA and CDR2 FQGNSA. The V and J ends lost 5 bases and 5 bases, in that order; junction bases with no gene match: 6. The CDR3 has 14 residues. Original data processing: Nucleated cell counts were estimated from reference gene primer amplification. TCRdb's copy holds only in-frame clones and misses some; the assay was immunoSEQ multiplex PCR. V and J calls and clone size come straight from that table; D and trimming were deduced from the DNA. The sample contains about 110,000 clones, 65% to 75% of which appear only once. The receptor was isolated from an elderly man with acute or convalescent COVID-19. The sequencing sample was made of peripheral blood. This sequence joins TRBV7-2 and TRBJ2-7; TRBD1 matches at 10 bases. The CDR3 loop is CASSLGDRGHEQYF. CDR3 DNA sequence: TGTGCCAGCAGCCTGGGGGACAGGGGCCACGAGCAGTACTTC.